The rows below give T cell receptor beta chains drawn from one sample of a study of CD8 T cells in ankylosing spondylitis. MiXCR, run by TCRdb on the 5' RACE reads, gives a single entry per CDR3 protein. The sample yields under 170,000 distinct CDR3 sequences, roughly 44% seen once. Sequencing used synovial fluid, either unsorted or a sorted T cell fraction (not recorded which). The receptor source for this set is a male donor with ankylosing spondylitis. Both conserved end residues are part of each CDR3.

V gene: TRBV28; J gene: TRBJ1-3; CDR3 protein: CASRGQSGNTIYF
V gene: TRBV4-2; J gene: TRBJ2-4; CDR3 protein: CASSLLAKNIQYF
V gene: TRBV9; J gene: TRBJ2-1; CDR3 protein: CASSVASGGWYEQFF
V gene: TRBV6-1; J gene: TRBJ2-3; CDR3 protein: CASSEVAGGPDTQYF
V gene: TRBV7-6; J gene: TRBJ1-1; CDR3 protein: CASSLDGTGGTTEAFF
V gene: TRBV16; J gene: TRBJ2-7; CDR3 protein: CASSALALTSYEQYF
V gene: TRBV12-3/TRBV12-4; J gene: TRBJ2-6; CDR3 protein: CASSPDRRKLSGANVLTF
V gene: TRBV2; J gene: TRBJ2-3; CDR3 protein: CARAGDGYTDTQYF
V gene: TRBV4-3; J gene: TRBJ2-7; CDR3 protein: CASSPRRGDSYEQYF
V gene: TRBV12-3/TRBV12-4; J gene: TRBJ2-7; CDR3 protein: CASSRRTSGQPYEQYF
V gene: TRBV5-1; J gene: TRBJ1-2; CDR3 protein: CASSPGQGASGGYTF
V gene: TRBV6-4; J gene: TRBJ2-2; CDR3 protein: CASSESGPPGELFF
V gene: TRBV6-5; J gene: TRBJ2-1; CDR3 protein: CASSYNPSGDNEQFF
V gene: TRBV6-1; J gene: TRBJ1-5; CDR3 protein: CASSDRGVNQPQHF
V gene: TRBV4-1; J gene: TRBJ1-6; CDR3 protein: CASSHVRENSPLHF
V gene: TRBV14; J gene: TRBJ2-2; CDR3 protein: CASSQWTSRTGELFF
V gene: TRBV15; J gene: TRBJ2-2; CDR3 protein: CATSRDIAYTGELFF
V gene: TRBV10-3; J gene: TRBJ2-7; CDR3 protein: CAISRGYYEQYF
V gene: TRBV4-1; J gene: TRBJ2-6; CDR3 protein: CASSQEPPSGISSGANVLTF
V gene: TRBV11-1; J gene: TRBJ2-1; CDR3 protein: CASSFGTGGEQFF
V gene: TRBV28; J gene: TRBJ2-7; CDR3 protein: CASSFRTDRAYEQYF
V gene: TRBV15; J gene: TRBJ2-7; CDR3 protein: CATSRAEGVSYEQYF